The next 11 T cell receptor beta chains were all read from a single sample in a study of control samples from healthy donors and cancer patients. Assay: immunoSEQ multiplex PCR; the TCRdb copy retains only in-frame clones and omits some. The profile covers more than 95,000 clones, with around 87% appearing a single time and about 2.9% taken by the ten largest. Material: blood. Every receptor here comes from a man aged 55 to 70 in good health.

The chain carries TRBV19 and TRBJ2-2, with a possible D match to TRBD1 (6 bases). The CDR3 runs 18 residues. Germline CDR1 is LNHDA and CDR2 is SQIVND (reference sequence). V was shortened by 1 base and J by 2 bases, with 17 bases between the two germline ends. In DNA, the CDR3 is TGTGCCAGTAGTATAGGTAGAACTGGGGGCAGCAACACCGGGGAGCTGTTTTTT. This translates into CASSIGRTGGSNTGELFF.

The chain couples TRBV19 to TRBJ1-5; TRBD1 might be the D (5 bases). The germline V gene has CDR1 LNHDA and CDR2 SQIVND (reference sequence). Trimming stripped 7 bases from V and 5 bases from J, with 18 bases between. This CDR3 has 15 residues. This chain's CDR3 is CASKAGDILDQPQHF. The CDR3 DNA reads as TGTGCCAGTAAGGCGGGGGATATTCTGGATCAGCCCCAGCATTTT.

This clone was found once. The CDR3 DNA sequence: TGTGCCAGCGGTCAGGCGGGGCGGGGGAACACCGGGGAGCTGTTTTTT. It is translated as CASGQAGRGNTGELFF. The rearrangement links TRBV7-2 to TRBJ2-2; D may be TRBD2 (6 bases). Trimming took off 8 bases at V and 1 base at J, with 17 bases between the two ends. The germline gives CDR1 SGHTA, CDR2 FQGNSA. This CDR3 region has 16 residues.

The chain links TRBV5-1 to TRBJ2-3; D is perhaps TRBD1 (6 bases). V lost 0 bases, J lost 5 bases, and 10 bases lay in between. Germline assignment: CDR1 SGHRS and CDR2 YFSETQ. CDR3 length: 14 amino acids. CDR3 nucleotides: TGCGCCAGCAGCTTGGCCGACAGGCGAGATACGCAGTATTTT. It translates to CASSLADRRDTQYF.

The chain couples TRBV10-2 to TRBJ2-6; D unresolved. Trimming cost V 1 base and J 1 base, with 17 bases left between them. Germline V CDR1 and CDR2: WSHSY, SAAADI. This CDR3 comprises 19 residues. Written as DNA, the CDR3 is TGCGCCAGCAGTGAGTTAAGCCAGGCATTTGGGTCTGGGGCCAACGTCCTGACTTTC. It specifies CASSELSQAFGSGANVLTF.

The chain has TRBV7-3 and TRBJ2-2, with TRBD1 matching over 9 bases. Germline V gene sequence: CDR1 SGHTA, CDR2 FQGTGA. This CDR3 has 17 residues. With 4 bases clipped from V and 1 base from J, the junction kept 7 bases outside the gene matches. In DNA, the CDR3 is TGTGCCAGCAGCTCGGGACAGGGTGGTAGGAACACCGGGGAGCTGTTTTTT. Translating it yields CASSSGQGGRNTGELFF.

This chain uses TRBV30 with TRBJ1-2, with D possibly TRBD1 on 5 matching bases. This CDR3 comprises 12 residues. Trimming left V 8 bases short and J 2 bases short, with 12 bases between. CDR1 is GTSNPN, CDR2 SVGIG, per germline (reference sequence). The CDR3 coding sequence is TGTGCCAGTGACAGTTTAAACTATGGCTACACCTTC. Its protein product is CASDSLNYGYTF.

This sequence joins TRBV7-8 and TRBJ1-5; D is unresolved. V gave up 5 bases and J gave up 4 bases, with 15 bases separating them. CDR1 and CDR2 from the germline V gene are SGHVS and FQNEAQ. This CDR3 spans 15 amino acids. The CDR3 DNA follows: TGTGCCAGCAGCCCAGATCAATTGGTGAATCAGCCCCAGCATTTT. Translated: CASSPDQLVNQPQHF.

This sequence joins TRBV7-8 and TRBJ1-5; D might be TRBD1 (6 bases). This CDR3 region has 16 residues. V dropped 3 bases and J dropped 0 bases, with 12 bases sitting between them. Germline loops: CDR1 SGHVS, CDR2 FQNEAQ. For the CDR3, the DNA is TGTGCCAGCAGCTTTCAAGGGGGAGATAGCAATCAGCCCCAGCATTTT. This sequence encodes CASSFQGGDSNQPQHF. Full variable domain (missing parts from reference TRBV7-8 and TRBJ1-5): GAGVSQSPRYKVAKRGQDVALRCDPISGHVSLFWYQQALGQGPEFLTYFQNEAQLDKSGLPSDRFFAERPEGSVSTLKIQRTQQEDSAVYLCASSFQGGDSNQPQHFGDGTRLSIL.

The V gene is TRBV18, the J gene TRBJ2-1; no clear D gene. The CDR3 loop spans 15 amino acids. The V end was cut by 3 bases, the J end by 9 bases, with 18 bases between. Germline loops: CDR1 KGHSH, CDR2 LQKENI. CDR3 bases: TGTGCCAGCTCACCCCTCCCTGGGCTGGTAGGTGAGCAGTTCTTC. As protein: CASSPLPGLVGEQFF.

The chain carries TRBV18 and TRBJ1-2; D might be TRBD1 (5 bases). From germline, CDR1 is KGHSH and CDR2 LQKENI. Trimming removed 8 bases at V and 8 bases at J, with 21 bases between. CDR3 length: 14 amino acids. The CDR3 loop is CASPPSGGIGGYTF. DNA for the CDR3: TGTGCCAGCCCTCCCAGTGGGGGGATCGGAGGCTACACCTTC.